This T cell receptor beta chain was documented in a study of T cell clonotyping in hematopoietic cell transplantation. This CDR3 is 16 amino acids long. Looked up from germline, CDR1 is MGHRA and CDR2 is YSYEKL. With 2 bases removed from V and 2 bases from J, the gap between germline ends came to 15 bases. Only in-frame clones appear in the TCRdb table, and some are missing; sequencing was by immunoSEQ multiplex PCR. Among roughly 30,000 clones listed, roughly 80% were seen once. Time point in this sample: recipient sample about 28 days before transplant, after cytoreduction. The source is a woman in her 30s with chronic myeloid leukemia. Some clones in this sample may be carry-over from other donors' samples. Here the sequenced sample was peripheral blood mononuclear cells, taken before stem cell transplant. The chain uses TRBV4-1 and TRBJ1-2, with D possibly matching TRBD1 (6 bases). The CDR3 protein is CASSQPKQGSNYGYTF. The CDR3 nucleotides are TGCGCCAGCAGCCAACCCAAACAGGGATCCAACTATGGCTACACCTTC.